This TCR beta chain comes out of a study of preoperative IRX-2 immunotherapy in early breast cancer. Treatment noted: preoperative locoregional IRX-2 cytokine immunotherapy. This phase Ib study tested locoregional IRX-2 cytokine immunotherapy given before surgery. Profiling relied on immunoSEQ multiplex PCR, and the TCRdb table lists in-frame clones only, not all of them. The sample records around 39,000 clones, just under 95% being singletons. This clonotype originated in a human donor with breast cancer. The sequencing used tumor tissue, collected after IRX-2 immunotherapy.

CDR3 residues: CASSFGTGGPDTQYF. CDR3 nucleotide sequence: TGTGCCAGCAGCTTCGGGACAGGTGGCCCAGATACGCAGTATTTT. The J gene is TRBJ2-3, the V gene TRBV11-3; 8 bases are a match to TRBD1. After removal of 3 bases from V and 4 bases from J, the junction contained 6 bases not matched to a gene. Looked up from germline, CDR1 is SGHNT and CDR2 is YENEEA. The CDR3 is 15 amino acids. The full variable domain, with the rest looked up from reference TRBV11-3 and TRBJ2-3, is EAGVVQSPRYKIIEKKQPVAFWCNPISGHNTLYWYLQNLGQGPELLIRYENEEAVDDSQLPKDRFSAERLKGVDSTLKIQPAELGDSAVYLCASSFGTGGPDTQYFGPGTRLTVL.